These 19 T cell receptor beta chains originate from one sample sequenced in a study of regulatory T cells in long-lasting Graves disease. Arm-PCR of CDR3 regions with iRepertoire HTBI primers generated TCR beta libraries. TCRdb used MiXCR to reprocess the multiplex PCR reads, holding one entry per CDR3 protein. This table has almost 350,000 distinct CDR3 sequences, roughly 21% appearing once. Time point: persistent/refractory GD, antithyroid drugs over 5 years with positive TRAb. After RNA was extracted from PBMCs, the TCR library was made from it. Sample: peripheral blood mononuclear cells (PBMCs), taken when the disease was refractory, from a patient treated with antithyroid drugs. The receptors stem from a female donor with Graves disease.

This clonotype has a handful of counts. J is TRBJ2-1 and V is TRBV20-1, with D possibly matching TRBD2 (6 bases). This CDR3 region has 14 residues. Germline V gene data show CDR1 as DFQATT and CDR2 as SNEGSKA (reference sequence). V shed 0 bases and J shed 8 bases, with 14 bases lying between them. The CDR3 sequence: CSARERGGIYEQFF. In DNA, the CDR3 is TGCAGTGCTAGAGAGCGGGGTGGAATTTATGAGCAGTTCTTC.

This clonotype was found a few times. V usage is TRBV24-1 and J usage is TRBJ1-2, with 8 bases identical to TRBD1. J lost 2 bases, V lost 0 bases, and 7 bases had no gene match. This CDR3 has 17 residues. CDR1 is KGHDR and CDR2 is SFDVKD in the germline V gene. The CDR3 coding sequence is TGTGCCACCAGTGATTTGCAGTCAGGGGGCAGGAACTATGGCTACACCTTC. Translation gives CATSDLQSGGRNYGYTF.

CDR3 nucleotides: TGTGCCAGCAGCTTACTGACAGGGGATGATGAAAAACTGTTTTTT. Translating it yields CASSLLTGDDEKLFF. This chain joins TRBV12-3 or TRBV12-4 and TRBJ1-4; 8 nucleotides match TRBD1. This CDR3 region has 15 residues. The trim removed 6 bases at V and 6 bases at J, leaving 9 bases unmatched.

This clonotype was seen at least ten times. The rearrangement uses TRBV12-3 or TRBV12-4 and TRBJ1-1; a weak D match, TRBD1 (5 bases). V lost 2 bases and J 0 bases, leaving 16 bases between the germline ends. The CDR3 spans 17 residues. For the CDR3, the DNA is TGTGCCAGCAGTTTAAAAGGGCGGAGGGGAATGAACACTGAAGCTTTCTTT. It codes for CASSLKGRRGMNTEAFF.

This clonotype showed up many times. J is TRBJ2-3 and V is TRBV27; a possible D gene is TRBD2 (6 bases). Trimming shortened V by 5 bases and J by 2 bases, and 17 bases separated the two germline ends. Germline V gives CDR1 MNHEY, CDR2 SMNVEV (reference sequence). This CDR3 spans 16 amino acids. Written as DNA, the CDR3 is TGTGCCAGCAGTCCCCATGGCAGGGAGGACACAGATACGCAGTATTTT. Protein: CASSPHGREDTDTQYF.

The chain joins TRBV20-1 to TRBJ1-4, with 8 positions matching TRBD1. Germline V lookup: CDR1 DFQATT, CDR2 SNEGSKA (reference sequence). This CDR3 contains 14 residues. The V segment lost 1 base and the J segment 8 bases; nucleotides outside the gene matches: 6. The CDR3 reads CSARGTGIGEKLFF. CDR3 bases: TGCAGTGCTAGAGGGACAGGGATCGGGGAAAAACTGTTTTTT.

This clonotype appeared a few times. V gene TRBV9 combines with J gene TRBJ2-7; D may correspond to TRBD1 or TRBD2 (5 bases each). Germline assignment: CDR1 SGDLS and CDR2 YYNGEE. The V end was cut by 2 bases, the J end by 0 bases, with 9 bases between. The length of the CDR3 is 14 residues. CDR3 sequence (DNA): TGTGCCAGCAGCGTGAGGGACGGCTCCTACGAGCAGTACTTC. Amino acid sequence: CASSVRDGSYEQYF.

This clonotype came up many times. CDR3 DNA: TGTGCCAGCTCAGGGACGGATCAGCCCCAGCATTTT. Its protein product is CASSGTDQPQHF. The chain combines TRBV18 with TRBJ1-5, with D maybe TRBD1 (5 bases). The CDR3 has 12 amino acids. Deletions cut 5 bases from V and 5 bases from J, with 7 bases between. In germline, CDR1 is KGHSH, CDR2 LQKENI.

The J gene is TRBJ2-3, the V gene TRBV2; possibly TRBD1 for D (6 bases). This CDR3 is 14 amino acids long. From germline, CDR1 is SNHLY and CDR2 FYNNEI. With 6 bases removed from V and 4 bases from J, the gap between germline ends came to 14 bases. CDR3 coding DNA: TGTGCCAGCAGGGACAGAGCCCTACCAGATACGCAGTATTTT. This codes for CASRDRALPDTQYF.

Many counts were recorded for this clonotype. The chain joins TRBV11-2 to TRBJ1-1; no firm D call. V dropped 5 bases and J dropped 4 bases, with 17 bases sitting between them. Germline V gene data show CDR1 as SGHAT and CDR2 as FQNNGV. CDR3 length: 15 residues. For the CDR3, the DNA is TGTGCCAGCAGCCCGAACCTCCCCCGCGGCACTGAAGCTTTCTTT. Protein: CASSPNLPRGTEAFF.

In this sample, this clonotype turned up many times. Written as DNA, the CDR3 is TGTGCCAGCAGCTTGGGACAGTCCAATGAAAAACTGTTTTTT. It codes for CASSLGQSNEKLFF. J is TRBJ1-4 and V is TRBV5-4; tentatively, D is TRBD1 (5 bases). Trimming pared 0 bases from V and 5 bases from J, leaving 8 bases between. The CDR3 length is 14 residues. Germline values: CDR1 SGHNT, CDR2 YYREEE (reference sequence).

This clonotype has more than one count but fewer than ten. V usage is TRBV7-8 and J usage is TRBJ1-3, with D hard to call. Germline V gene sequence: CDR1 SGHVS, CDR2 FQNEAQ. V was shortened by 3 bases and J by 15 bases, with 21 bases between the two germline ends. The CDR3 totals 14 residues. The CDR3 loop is CASSFLDESLGKYF. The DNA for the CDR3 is TGTGCCAGCAGCTTTTTGGACGAGTCGCTGGGTAAATATTTT.

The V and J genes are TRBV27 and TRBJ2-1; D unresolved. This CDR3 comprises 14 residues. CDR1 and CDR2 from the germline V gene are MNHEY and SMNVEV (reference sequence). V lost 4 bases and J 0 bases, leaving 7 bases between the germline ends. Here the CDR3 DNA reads TGTGCCAGCAGTTCCGTGGTCTCCTACAATGAGCAGTTCTTC. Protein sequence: CASSSVVSYNEQFF.

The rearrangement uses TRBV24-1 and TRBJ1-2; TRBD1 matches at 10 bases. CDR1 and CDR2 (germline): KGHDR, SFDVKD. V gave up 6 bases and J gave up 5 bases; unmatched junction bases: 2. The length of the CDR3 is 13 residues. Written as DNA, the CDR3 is TGTGCCACCAGTCCGGACAGGGGGTATGGCTACACCTTC. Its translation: CATSPDRGYGYTF.

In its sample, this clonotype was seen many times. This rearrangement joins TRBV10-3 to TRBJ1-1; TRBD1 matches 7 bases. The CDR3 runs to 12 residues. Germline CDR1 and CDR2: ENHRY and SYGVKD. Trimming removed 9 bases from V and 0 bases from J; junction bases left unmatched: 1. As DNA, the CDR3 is TGTGCCATACAGGGGATGAACACTGAAGCTTTCTTT. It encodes CAIQGMNTEAFF.

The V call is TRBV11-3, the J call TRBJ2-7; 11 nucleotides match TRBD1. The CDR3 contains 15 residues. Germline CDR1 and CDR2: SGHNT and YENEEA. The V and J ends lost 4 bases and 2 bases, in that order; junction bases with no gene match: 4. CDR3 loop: CASSWGTGGAYEQYF. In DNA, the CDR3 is TGTGCCAGCAGCTGGGGGACAGGGGGTGCCTACGAGCAGTACTTC.

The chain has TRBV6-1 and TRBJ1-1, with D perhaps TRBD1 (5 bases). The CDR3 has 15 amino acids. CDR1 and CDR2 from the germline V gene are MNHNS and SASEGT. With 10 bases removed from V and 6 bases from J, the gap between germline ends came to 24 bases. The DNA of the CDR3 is TGTGCCACCACCGAACATGGGGGGGGTCAGGCTGAAGCTTTCTTT. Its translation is CATTEHGGGQAEAFF.

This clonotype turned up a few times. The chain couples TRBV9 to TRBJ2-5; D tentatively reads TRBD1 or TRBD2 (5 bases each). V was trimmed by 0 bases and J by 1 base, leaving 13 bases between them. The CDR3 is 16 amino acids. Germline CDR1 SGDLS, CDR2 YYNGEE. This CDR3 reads CASSVGGSLLQETQYF. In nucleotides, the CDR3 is TGTGCCAGCAGCGTAGGGGGGAGTCTCCTCCAAGAGACCCAGTACTTC.

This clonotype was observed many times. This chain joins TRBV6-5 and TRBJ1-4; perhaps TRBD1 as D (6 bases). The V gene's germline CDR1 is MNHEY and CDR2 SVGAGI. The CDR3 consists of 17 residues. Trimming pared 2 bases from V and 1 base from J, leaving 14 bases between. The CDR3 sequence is CASSYLRHRVTNEKLFF. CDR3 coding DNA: TGTGCCAGCAGTTACCTCCGCCACAGGGTAACTAATGAAAAACTGTTTTTT.